The source of this TCR beta chain is a study of T cell repertoires in cytomegalovirus infection (dated by TCRdb to between 2018 and 2021). For context, the study as a whole: Donor HLA type was relevant to the analysis, because carriage of CMV infection together with the matching HLA type was indicated by public TCR beta signatures.

General findings and caveats noted by the study authors: The ex vivo response was dominated by HLA-C-restricted CMV-specific TCR beta clonotypes, which also provided the single most frequent clonotype in two of eight donors. Cumulative frequency of public TCR beta family members discriminated carriers of CMV infection plus the relevant HLA type in this cohort and an independent approximately 350-donor cohort.

This clonotype was counted ten times or more. No cognate antigen has been identified for it. Per-base quality was not reported, and no clone a single base away is much larger than it. The germline V gene encodes CDR1 SGHTA and CDR2 FQGNSA. V is pared back by 5 bases and J by 4 bases, with 14 bases lying between the germline termini. The CDR3 runs 15 amino acids, cysteine and phenylalanine included. The DNA shown is the 45-base CDR3, in frame from base 1. The listed sequencing device is Illumina HiSeq 1500. TCRdb reanalyzed the raw reads on its own, using fastp at Q25 for trimming and MiXCR for clone calling, and kept in-frame beta chains. Each CDR3 protein gets just one entry, which takes the most common genes and DNA from the rows behind it. Here the sample has more than 75,000 distinct CDR3 sequences; 3.7% occur a single time. Jointly, the top ten make up around 4.9% of the sample.

This receptor was taken from a human donor in good health (CMV status not recorded). Some clones in this sample may be carry-over from other donors' samples. The chain is assembled from TRBV7-2 and TRBJ1-4; a confident D gene designation cannot be given. Sequenced material: PBMCs. CDR3 protein: CASSPPPKDNEKLFF. The nucleotides are TGTGCCAGCAGCCCGCCCCCAAAGGATAATGAAAAACTGTTTTTT.